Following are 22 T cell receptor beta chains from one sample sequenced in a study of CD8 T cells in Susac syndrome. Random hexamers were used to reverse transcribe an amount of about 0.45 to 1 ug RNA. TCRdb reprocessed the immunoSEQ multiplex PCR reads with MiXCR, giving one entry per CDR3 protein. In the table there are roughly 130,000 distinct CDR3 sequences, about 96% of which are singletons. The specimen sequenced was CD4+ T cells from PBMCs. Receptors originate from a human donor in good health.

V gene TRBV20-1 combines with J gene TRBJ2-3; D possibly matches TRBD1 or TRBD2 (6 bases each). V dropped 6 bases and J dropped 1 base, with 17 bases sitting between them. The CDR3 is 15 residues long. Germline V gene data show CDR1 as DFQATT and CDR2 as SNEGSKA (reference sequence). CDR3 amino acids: CSARRGADRTDTQYF. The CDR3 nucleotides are TGCAGTGCCAGGAGGGGGGCGGACCGCACAGATACGCAGTATTTT.

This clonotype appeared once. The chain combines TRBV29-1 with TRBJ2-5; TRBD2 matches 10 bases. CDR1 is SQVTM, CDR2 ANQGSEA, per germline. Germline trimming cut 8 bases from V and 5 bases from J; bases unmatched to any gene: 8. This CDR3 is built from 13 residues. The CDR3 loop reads CSSGSSGSETQYF. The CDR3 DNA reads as TGCAGCTCCGGATCTAGCGGGAGTGAGACCCAGTACTTC.

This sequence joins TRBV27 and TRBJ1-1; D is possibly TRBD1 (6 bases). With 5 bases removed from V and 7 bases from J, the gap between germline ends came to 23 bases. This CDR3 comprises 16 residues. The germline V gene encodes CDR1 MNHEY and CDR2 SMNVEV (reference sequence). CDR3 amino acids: CASSVTGWASGGEAFF. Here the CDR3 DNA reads TGTGCCAGCAGTGTAACAGGGTGGGCCTCCGGCGGTGAAGCTTTCTTT.

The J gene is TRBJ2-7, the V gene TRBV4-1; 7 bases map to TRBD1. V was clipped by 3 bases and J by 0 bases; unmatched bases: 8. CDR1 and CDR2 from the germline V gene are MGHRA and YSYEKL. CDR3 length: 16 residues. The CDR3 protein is CASSHTRAGGSYEQYF. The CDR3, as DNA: TGCGCCAGCAGCCACACCAGAGCAGGGGGCTCCTACGAGCAGTACTTC.

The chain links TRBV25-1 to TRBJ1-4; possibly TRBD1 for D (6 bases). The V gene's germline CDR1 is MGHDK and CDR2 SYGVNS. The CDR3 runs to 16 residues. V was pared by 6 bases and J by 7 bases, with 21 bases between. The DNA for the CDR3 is TGTGCCAGCAGGGCCCTCTCGTCTGGGGGCGGTGAAAAACTGTTTTTT. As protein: CASRALSSGGGEKLFF.

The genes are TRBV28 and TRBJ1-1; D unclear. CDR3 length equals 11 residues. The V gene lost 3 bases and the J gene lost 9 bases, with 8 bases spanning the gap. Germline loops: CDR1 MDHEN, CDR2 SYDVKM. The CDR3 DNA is TGTGCCAGCAGTTTTCAGGCCCAAGCTTTCTTT. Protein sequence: CASSFQAQAFF.

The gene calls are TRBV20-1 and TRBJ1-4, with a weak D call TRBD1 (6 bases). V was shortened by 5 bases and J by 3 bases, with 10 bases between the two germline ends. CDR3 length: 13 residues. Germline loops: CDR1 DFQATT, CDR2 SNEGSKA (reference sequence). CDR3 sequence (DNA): TGCAGTGCTGTTGACAGGTCTAATGAAAAACTGTTTTTT. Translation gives CSAVDRSNEKLFF.

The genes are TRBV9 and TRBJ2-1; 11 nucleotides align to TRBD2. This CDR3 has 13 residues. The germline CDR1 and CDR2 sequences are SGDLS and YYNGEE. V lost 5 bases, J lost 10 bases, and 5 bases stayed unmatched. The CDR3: CASRTSGINEQFF. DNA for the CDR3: TGTGCCAGCAGGACTAGCGGGATCAACGAGCAGTTCTTC. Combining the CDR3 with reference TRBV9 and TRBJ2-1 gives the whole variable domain DSGVTQTPKHLITATGQRVTLRCSPRSGDLSVYWYQQSLDQGLQFLIQYYNGEERAKGNILERFSAQQFPDLHSELNLSSLELGDSALYFCASRTSGINEQFFGPGTRLTVL.

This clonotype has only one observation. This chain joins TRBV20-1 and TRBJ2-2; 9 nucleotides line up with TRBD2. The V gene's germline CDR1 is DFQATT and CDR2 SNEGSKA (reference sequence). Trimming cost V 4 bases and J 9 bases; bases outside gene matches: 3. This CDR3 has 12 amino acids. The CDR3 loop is CSANSGSRELFF. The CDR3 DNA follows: TGCAGTGCTAATAGCGGGAGTAGGGAGCTGTTTTTT.

CDR3 nucleotides: TGTGCCAGCTCACCACCAACAAGGCAAGGGACTGAAGCTTTCTTT. Translated: CASSPPTRQGTEAFF. The rearrangement uses TRBV18 and TRBJ1-1; D unresolved. Trimming cost V 0 bases and J 5 bases, with 13 bases left between them. This CDR3 comprises 15 residues. Germline values: CDR1 KGHSH, CDR2 LQKENI.

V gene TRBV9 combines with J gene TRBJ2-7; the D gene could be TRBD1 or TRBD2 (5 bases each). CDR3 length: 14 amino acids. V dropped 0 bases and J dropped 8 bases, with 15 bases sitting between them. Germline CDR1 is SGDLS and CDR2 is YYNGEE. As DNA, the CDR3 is TGTGCCAGCAGCGTAGCCCCGGAAAGGGGACAGCAGTACTTC. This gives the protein CASSVAPERGQQYF.

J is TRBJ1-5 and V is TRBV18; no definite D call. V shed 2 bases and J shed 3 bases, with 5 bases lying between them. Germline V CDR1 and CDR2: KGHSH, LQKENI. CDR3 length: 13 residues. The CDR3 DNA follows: TGTGCCAGCTCACCAGAGATCAATCAGCCCCAGCATTTT. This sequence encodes CASSPEINQPQHF.

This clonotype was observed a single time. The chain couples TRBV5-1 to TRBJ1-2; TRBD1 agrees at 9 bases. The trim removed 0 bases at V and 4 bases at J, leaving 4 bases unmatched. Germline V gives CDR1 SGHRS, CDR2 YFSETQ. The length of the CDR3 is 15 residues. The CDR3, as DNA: TGCGCCAGCAGCTTGGGAGGACAGGGGATCTATGGCTACACCTTC. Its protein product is CASSLGGQGIYGYTF.

In DNA, the CDR3 is TGTGCCAGCAAGTTCGGGGCAGGAGCTAGCAATCAGCCCCAGCATTTT. Its translation: CASKFGAGASNQPQHF. V is TRBV2 and J is TRBJ1-5; D perhaps matches TRBD1 (5 bases). The V gene lost 7 bases and the J gene lost 0 bases, with 16 bases spanning the gap. This CDR3 comprises 16 residues. The germline V gene encodes CDR1 SNHLY and CDR2 FYNNEI.

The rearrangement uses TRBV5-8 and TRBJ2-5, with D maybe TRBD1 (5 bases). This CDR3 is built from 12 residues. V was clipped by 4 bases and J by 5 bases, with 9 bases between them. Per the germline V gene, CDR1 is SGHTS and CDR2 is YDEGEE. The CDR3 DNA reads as TGTGCCAGCAGCAGACAGCCTGAGACCCAGTACTTC. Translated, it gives CASSRQPETQYF.

CDR3 bases: TGTGCCAGCAGCAAGGGACTAGCGGGCTCCTACAATGAGCAGTTCTTC. It encodes CASSKGLAGSYNEQFF. V usage is TRBV3-1 and J usage is TRBJ2-1; 12 bases align to TRBD2. CDR1 and CDR2 (germline): LGHDT, YNNKEL (reference sequence). This CDR3 comprises 16 residues. V lost 5 bases, J lost 0 bases, and 2 bases stayed unmatched.

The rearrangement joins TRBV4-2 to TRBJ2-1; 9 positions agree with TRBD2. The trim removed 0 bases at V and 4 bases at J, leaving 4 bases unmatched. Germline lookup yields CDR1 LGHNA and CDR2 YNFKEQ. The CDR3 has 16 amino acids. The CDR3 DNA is TGTGCCAGCAGCCAAGATGTGAGCGGGAGGTACAATGAGCAGTTCTTC. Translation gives CASSQDVSGRYNEQFF.

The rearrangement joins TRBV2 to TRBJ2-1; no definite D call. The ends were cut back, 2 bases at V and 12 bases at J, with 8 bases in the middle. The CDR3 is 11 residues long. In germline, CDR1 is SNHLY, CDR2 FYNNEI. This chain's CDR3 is CASSEKVGQFF. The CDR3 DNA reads TGTGCCAGCAGTGAAAAGGTGGGGCAGTTCTTC.

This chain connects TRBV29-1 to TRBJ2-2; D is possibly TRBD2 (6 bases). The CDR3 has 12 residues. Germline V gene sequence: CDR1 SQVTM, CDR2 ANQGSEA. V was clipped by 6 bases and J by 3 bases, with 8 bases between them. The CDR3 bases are TGCAGCGTGGGGGGAGACACCGGGGAGCTGTTTTTT. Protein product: CSVGGDTGELFF.

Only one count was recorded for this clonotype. The DNA of the CDR3 is TGTGCCAGCAGTGAGAGGCTTCCTTACAATGAGCAGTTCTTC. Its translation is CASSERLPYNEQFF. The chain recombines TRBV2 with TRBJ2-1; no reliable D call. CDR1 and CDR2 (germline): SNHLY, FYNNEI. The CDR3 contains 14 residues. V was trimmed by 3 bases and J by 4 bases, leaving 10 bases between them.

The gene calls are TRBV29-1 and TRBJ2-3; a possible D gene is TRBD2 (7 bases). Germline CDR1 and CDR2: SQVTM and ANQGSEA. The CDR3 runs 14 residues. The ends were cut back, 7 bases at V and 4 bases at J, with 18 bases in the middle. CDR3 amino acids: CSGPWGEGADTQYF. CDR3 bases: TGCAGCGGTCCCTGGGGGGAGGGGGCAGATACGCAGTATTTT.

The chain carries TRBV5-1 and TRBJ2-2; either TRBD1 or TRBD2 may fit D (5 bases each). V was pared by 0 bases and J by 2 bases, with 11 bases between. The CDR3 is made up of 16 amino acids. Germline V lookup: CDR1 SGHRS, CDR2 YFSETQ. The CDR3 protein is CASSLASRGNTGELFF. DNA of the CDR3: TGCGCCAGCAGCTTGGCCTCTCGGGGCAACACCGGGGAGCTGTTTTTT.